This T cell receptor (beta chain) originates from a study of vaccination and CD4 T cells after COVID-19. Study summary: In the convalescent group, nasal swab PCR was SARS-CoV-2 positive; about nine cases were mild and one severe. Cells received overlapping spike peptides from SARS-CoV-2, HCoV-NL63, HCoV-OC43 and HCoV-229E as stimulation.

There are a few counts of this clonotype. Its specificity is not known. Noted treatment: approximately 9-day PBMC culture with coronavirus spike peptide pools or control peptides (ViraFEST assay). ViraFEST used peptide pools to expand antigen-specific T cells and subsequently sequenced their TCRs. An Oncomine TCR Beta short-read assay was used to sequence the DNA from cultured CD4+ T cells. One entry per CDR3 protein results from TCRdb running MiXCR on the PCR reads. The sample lists approximately 12,000 distinct CDR3 sequences; 45% to 50% were seen once. V was cut by 1 base and J by 0 bases, with 7 bases left in between. CDR3 size: 14 residues. Germline CDR1 reads DFQATT; CDR2 reads SNEGSKA (reference sequence).

Sequencing was carried out using CD4+ T cells from blood, cultured in vitro. The chain has TRBV20-1 and TRBJ2-1; a weak D match, TRBD2 (5 bases). The TCR was taken from a human donor who had recovered from COVID-19. CDR3: CSARGAGSYNEQFF. In DNA form, the CDR3 reads TGCAGTGCTAGAGGGGCGGGCTCCTACAATGAGCAGTTCTTC.